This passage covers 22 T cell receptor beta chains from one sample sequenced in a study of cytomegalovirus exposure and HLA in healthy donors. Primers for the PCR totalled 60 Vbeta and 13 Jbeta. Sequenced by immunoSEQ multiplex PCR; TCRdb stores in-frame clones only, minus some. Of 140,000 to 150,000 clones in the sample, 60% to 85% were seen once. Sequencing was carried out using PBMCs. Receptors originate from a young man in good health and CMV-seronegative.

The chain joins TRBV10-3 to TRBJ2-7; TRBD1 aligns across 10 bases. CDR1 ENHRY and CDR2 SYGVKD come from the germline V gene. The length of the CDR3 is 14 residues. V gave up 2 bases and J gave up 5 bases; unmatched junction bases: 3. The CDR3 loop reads CAISERGQGNEQYF. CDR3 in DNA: TGTGCCATCAGTGAGCGGGGACAGGGGAACGAGCAGTACTTC.

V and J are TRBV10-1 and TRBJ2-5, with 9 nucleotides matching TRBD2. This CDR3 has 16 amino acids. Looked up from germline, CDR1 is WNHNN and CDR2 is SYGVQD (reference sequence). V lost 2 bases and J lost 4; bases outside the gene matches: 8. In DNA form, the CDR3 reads TGCGCCAGCAGTGAGGGTCGGCTAGCGGGAACAGAGACCCAGTACTTC. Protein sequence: CASSEGRLAGTETQYF.

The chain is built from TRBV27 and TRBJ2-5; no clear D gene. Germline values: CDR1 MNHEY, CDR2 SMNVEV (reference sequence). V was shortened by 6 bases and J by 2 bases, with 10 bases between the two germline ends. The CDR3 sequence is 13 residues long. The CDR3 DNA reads TGTGCCAGCAGCCCGCCTAGACAAGAGACCCAGTACTTC. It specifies CASSPPRQETQYF.

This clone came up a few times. Written as DNA, the CDR3 is TGTGCCAGCAGCTTAGAGGGAGATGGCTACACCTTC. It specifies CASSLEGDGYTF. The V and J genes are TRBV11-2 and TRBJ1-2; D not resolved. V gave up 0 bases and J gave up 6 bases, with 5 bases separating them. The length of the CDR3 is 12 residues. Germline V gene lookup returns CDR1 SGHAT and CDR2 FQNNGV.

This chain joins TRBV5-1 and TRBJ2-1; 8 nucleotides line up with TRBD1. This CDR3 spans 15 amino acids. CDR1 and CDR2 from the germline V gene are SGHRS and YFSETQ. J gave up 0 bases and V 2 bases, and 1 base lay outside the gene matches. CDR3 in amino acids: CASSFTGGSYNEQFF. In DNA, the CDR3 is TGCGCCAGCAGCTTTACAGGGGGCTCCTACAATGAGCAGTTCTTC.

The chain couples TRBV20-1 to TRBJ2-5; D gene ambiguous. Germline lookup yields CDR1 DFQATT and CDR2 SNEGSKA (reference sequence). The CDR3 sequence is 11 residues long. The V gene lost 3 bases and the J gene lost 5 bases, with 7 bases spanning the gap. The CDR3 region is CSASLRETQYF. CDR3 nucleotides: TGCAGTGCTAGTCTACGGGAGACCCAGTACTTC.

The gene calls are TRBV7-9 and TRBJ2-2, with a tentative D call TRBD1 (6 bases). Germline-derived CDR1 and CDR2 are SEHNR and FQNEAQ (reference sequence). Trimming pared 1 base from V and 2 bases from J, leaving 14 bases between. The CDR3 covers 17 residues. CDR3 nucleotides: TGTGCCAGCAGCTTAGGGCGACAGGTGCTAAACACCGGGGAGCTGTTTTTT. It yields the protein CASSLGRQVLNTGELFF.

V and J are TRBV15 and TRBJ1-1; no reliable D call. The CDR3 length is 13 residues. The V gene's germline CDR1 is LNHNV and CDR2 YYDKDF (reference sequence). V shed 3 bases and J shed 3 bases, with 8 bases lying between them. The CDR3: CATSRLPDTEAFF. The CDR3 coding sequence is TGTGCCACCAGCAGGTTACCAGACACTGAAGCTTTCTTT.

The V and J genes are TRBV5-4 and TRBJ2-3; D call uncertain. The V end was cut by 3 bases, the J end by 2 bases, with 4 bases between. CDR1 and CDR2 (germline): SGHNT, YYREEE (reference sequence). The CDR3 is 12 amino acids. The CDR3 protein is CASSSLTDTQYF. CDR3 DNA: TGTGCCAGCAGCTCCCTCACAGATACGCAGTATTTT.

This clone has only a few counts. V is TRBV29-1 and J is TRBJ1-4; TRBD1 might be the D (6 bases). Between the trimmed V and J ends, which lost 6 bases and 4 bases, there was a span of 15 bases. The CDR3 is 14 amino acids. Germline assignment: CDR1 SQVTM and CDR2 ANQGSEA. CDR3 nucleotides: TGCAGCGTACAGGGTTTGGGGAGTAATGAAAAACTGTTTTTT. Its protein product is CSVQGLGSNEKLFF.

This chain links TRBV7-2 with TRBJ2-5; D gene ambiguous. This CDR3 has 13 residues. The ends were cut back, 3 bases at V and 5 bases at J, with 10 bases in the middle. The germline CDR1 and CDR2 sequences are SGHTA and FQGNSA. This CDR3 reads CASSFGPRETQYF. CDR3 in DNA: TGTGCCAGCAGCTTTGGGCCAAGGGAGACCCAGTACTTC. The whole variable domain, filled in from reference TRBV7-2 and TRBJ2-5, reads GAGVSQSPSNKVTEKGKDVELRCDPISGHTALYWYRQSLGQGLEFLIYFQGNSAPDKSGLPSDRFSAERTGGSVSTLTIQRTQQEDSAVYLCASSFGPRETQYFGPGTRLLVL.

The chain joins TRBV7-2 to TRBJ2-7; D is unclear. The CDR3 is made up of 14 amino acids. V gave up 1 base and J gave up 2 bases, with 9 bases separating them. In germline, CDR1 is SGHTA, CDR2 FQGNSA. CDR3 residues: CASSLGLPTYEQYF. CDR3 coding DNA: TGTGCCAGCAGCTTAGGCCTACCGACCTACGAGCAGTACTTC.

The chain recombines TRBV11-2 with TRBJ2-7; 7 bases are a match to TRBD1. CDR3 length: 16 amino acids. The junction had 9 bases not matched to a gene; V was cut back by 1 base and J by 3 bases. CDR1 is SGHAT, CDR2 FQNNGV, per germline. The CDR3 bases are TGTGCCAGCAGCTTAGCCTCGACAGGGACCTTCTACGAGCAGTACTTC. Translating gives CASSLASTGTFYEQYF.

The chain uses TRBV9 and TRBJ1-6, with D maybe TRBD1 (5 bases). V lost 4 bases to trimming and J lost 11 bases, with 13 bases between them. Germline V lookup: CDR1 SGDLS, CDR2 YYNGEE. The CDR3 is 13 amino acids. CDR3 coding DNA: TGTGCCAGCAGCACCGACGGGGGAGCACCCCTCCACTTT. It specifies CASSTDGGAPLHF.

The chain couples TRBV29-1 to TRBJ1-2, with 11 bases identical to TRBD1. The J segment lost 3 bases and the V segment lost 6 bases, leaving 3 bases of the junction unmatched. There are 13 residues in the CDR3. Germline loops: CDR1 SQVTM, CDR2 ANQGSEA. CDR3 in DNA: TGCAGCGTACCGGGACAGGGGGACTATGGCTACACCTTC. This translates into CSVPGQGDYGYTF.

In DNA, the CDR3 is TGTGCCAGCAGTTTATGGGACAGGGGATACCCCGGGGAGCTGTTTTTT. Amino acid sequence: CASSLWDRGYPGELFF. The V call is TRBV28, the J call TRBJ2-2; 9 nucleotides line up with TRBD1. V lost 0 bases and J lost 6; bases outside the gene matches: 5. The CDR3 runs to 16 residues. Looked up from germline, CDR1 is MDHEN and CDR2 is SYDVKM.

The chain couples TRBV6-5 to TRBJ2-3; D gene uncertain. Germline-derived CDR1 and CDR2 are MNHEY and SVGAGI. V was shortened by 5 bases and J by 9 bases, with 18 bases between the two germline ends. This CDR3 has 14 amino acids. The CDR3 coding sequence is TGTGCCAGCAGTCCTACCCTCGATAGAGGAACGCAGTATTTT. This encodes CASSPTLDRGTQYF.

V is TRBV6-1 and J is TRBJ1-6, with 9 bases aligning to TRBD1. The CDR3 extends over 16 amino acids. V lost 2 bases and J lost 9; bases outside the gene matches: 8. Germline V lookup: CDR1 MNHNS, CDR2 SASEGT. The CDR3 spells CASSELGQGMLSPLHF. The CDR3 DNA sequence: TGTGCCAGCAGTGAACTGGGACAGGGAATGCTTTCACCCCTCCACTTT.

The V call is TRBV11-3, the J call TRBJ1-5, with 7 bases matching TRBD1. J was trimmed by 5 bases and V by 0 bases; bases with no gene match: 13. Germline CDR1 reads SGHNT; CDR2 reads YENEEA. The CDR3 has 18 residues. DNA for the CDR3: TGTGCCAGCAGCTTAGATCACGGGACAGTTGGGGCCCATCAGCCCCAGCATTTT. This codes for CASSLDHGTVGAHQPQHF.

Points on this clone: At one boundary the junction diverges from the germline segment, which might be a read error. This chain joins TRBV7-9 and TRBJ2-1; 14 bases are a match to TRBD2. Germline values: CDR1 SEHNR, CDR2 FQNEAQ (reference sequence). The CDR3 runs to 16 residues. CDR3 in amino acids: CASSLGGLAGVNEQLF. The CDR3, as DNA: TGTGCCAGCAGCTTAGGGGGACTAGCGGGAGTGAATGAGCAGCTCTTC.

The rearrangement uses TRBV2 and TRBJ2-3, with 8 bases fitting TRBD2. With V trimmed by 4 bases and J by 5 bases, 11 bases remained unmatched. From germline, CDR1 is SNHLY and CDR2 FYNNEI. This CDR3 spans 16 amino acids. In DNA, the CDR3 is TGTGCCAGCAGTGCGGAACTAGCGGCGAGGGAAGATACGCAGTATTTT. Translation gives CASSAELAAREDTQYF.

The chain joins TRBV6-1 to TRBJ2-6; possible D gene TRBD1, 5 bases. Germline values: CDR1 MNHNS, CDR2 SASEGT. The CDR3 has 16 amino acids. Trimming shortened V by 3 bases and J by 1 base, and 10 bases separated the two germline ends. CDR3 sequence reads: CASSDQGRSGANVLTF. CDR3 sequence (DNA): TGTGCCAGCAGTGACCAGGGTCGTTCTGGGGCCAACGTCCTGACTTTC.